The sequence of this T cell receptor beta chain was determined in a study of T cell changes during pregnancy in multiple sclerosis. Looked up from germline, CDR1 is SGHNT and CDR2 is YYREEE (reference sequence). This CDR3 comprises 15 residues. V dropped 4 bases and J dropped 2; count of bases not matched to a gene: 6. Profiled with immunoSEQ multiplex PCR; TCRdb holds only in-frame clones, not every one. The sample carries some 74,000 clones, 85% to 95% recorded once. The sequencing used peripheral blood, collected before pregnancy. The genes are TRBV5-4 and TRBJ2-3, with 8 nucleotides matching TRBD2. This TCR came from a female donor with multiple sclerosis, enrolled in a pregnancy study. Here the CDR3 reads CASSPSGRPTDTQYF. In DNA, the CDR3 is TGTGCCAGCAGCCCTAGCGGGCGCCCCACAGATACGCAGTATTTT.